These 28 T cell receptor beta chains share one sample of origin, sequenced in a study of blood T cell repertoires in COVID-19 (dated by TCRdb to the early 2020s). The method was the immunoSEQ multiplex PCR assay. TCRdb mirrors the immuneACCESS table, restricted to in-frame sequences. Some clones are absent from its copies; in checked studies, under half trace to an unresolved V gene, and the reason for the others is unknown. The sample contains more than 40,000 clones, nearly 90% of them found a single time. The ten most abundant clones make up around 4.5% of the sample. The sequenced sample was peripheral blood. These receptors came from a man aged 55 to 70 with acute or convalescent COVID-19.

The chain combines TRBV5-1 with TRBJ2-3; no clear D gene. This CDR3 comprises 13 residues. The V end lost 5 bases, the J end lost 4 bases, and 11 bases lay between the germline ends. CDR1 and CDR2 (germline): SGHRS, YFSETQ. The CDR3 DNA sequence: TGCGCCAGCAGTAGTTCCATCGCAGATACGCAGTATTTT. This gives the protein CASSSSIADTQYF. Using reference TRBV5-1 and TRBJ2-3 for the parts outside the CDR3, the full variable domain is KAGVTQTPRYLIKTRGQQVTLSCSPISGHRSVSWYQQTPGQGLQFLFEYFSETQRNKGNFPGRFSGRQFSNSRSEMNVSTLELGDSALYLCASSSSIADTQYFGPGTRLTVL.

The chain joins TRBV18 to TRBJ2-3; 9 nucleotides align to TRBD1. The V gene's germline CDR1 is KGHSH and CDR2 LQKENI. The CDR3 consists of 15 residues. With 4 bases clipped from V and 5 bases from J, the junction kept 7 bases outside the gene matches. The CDR3 DNA sequence: TGTGCCAGCTCACGGACAGGGGCAGGGCTAGATACGCAGTATTTT. Its translation is CASSRTGAGLDTQYF.

This chain connects TRBV7-2 to TRBJ1-2; 9 nucleotides match TRBD1. Trimming took 7 bases from V and 7 from J; bases not matched to a gene: 10. The CDR3 covers 14 residues. Germline CDR1 SGHTA, CDR2 FQGNSA. Here the CDR3 reads CASTPGQGHGGYTF. The CDR3 DNA reads as TGTGCCAGCACCCCAGGACAGGGGCATGGTGGCTACACCTTC.

The genes are TRBV9 and TRBJ2-3, with 9 bases fitting TRBD1. The CDR3 runs 16 residues. Germline V gene lookup returns CDR1 SGDLS and CDR2 YYNGEE. Germline trimming cut 3 bases from V and 6 bases from J; bases unmatched to any gene: 11. As DNA, the CDR3 is TGTGCCAGCAGCGGATCCACAGGGGGCGCATGGGATACGCAGTATTTT. It is translated as CASSGSTGGAWDTQYF.

Concerning this clone: Other DNA sequences from this sample encode an identical CDR3 as well. This sequence joins TRBV30 and TRBJ1-5; D unresolved. Trimming removed 2 bases from V and 1 base from J, with 6 bases in between. Per germline, CDR1 GTSNPN and CDR2 SVGIG (reference sequence). CDR3 length: 13 amino acids. CDR3 sequence reads: CAWSTSSNQPQHF. For the CDR3, the DNA is TGTGCCTGGAGTACTTCAAGCAATCAGCCCCAGCATTTT.

This chain connects TRBV28 to TRBJ2-7; 9 positions match TRBD1. Germline V gene data show CDR1 as MDHEN and CDR2 as SYDVKM. V gave up 8 bases and J gave up 2 bases; unmatched junction bases: 7. This CDR3 contains 14 residues. CDR3 residues: CASSGQGRPYEQYF. As DNA, the CDR3 is TGTGCCAGCTCGGGACAGGGCCGACCCTACGAGCAGTACTTC.

This clone has only one observation. The gene calls are TRBV29-1 and TRBJ1-1; 9 nucleotides match TRBD1. Germline lookup yields CDR1 SQVTM and CDR2 ANQGSEA. V dropped 7 bases and J dropped 11; count of bases not matched to a gene: 11. The CDR3 runs to 12 residues. CDR3 residues: CSALQGALGAFF. The CDR3 coding sequence is TGCAGCGCCTTACAGGGGGCGCTTGGGGCTTTCTTT.

V and J are TRBV2 and TRBJ2-3; 10 bases fit TRBD2. Looked up from germline, CDR1 is SNHLY and CDR2 is FYNNEI. The CDR3 length is 17 residues. After removal of 7 bases from V and 2 bases from J, the junction contained 12 bases not matched to a gene. The CDR3 DNA sequence: TGTGCCAGCACCATGCTTAGCGGGGGGCCTATCACAGATACGCAGTATTTT. This gives the protein CASTMLSGGPITDTQYF.

The chain recombines TRBV7-2 with TRBJ1-5; D unclear. The CDR3 has 13 residues. The V end was cut by 4 bases, the J end by 6 bases, with 10 bases between. The germline CDR1 and CDR2 sequences are SGHTA and FQGNSA. DNA of the CDR3: TGTGCCAGCAGCTCGGGGTCGTCTCAGCCCCAGCATTTT. Its protein is CASSSGSSQPQHF. The whole variable domain, filled in from reference TRBV7-2 and TRBJ1-5, reads GAGVSQSPSNKVTEKGKDVELRCDPISGHTALYWYRQSLGQGLEFLIYFQGNSAPDKSGLPSDRFSAERTGGSVSTLTIQRTQQEDSAVYLCASSSGSSQPQHFGDGTRLSIL.

The V call is TRBV19, the J call TRBJ1-1; the D gene is possibly TRBD1 (6 bases). V shed 7 bases and J shed 11 bases, with 20 bases lying between them. Germline loops: CDR1 LNHDA, CDR2 SQIVND (reference sequence). This CDR3 contains 13 residues. This chain's CDR3 is CASTSPAQGNAFF. CDR3 nucleotide sequence: TGTGCCAGTACCAGCCCTGCCCAGGGGAACGCTTTCTTT.

The chain links TRBV14 to TRBJ1-4; 7 nucleotides align to TRBD1. The CDR3 sequence is 15 residues long. CDR1 is SGHDN and CDR2 is FVKESK in the germline V gene. With V trimmed by 6 bases and J by 6 bases, 10 bases remained unmatched. This chain's CDR3 is CASRHRQGWDEKLFF. CDR3 bases: TGTGCCAGCAGGCACCGACAGGGTTGGGATGAAAAACTGTTTTTT.

The J gene is TRBJ2-3, the V gene TRBV7-8, with 8 bases that match TRBD2. This CDR3 spans 15 amino acids. V lost 5 bases and J lost 4; bases outside the gene matches: 8. Germline loops: CDR1 SGHVS, CDR2 FQNEAQ. The CDR3 DNA is TGTGCCAGCAGCACAGCCGGGGGGGGCCCAGATACGCAGTATTTT. This encodes CASSTAGGGPDTQYF. The whole variable domain, filled in from reference TRBV7-8 and TRBJ2-3, reads GAGVSQSPRYKVAKRGQDVALRCDPISGHVSLFWYQQALGQGPEFLTYFQNEAQLDKSGLPSDRFFAERPEGSVSTLKIQRTQQEDSAVYLCASSTAGGGPDTQYFGPGTRLTVL.

The chain carries TRBV6-6 and TRBJ1-5; D is perhaps TRBD1 (6 bases). V lost 9 bases and J lost 0, with 15 bases in between. Germline CDR1 MNHNY, CDR2 SVGAGI (reference sequence). CDR3 size: 15 residues. The CDR3 bases are TGTGCCAGTTTCGCGGGGGCCTATAGCAATCAGCCCCAGCATTTT. Its protein product is CASFAGAYSNQPQHF.

The CDR3 sequence is CASSSIQAEAFF. CDR3 DNA: TGTGCCAGCTCATCGATCCAGGCCGAAGCTTTCTTT. The rearrangement links TRBV18 to TRBJ1-1; unclear D gene. From germline, CDR1 is KGHSH and CDR2 LQKENI. The CDR3 has 12 residues. Between the trimmed V and J ends, which lost 5 bases and 8 bases, there was a span of 12 bases.

Only one count was recorded for this clone. This rearrangement joins TRBV6-2 or TRBV6-3 to TRBJ2-7, with 14 bases matching TRBD2. The J segment lost 5 bases and the V segment lost 1 base, leaving 16 bases of the junction unmatched. In germline, CDR1 is MNHEY, CDR2 SVGEGT. The CDR3 covers 20 residues. The chain's CDR3 is CASSYLPGLAGVRFRDEQYF. DNA for the CDR3: TGTGCCAGCAGTTACTTACCGGGACTAGCGGGGGTAAGGTTTCGGGACGAGCAGTACTTC.

This chain uses TRBV6-2 or TRBV6-3 with TRBJ2-1; weak D call: TRBD2 (6 bases). Germline CDR1 MNHEY, CDR2 SVGEGT. Trimming shortened V by 5 bases and J by 6 bases, and 23 bases separated the two germline ends. The CDR3 loop spans 17 amino acids. The CDR3 sequence: CASSDPPGRGGGNEQFF. For the CDR3, the DNA is TGTGCCAGCAGTGACCCACCCGGGCGGGGTGGGGGCAATGAGCAGTTCTTC.

The chain joins TRBV5-6 to TRBJ2-5, with 14 bases that match TRBD2. The CDR3 runs to 16 residues. Germline CDR1 is SGHDT and CDR2 is YYEEEE. Unmatched junction bases numbered 5, after V lost 4 bases and J lost 3 bases. CDR3 residues: CASSIPGLAGEETQYF. DNA for the CDR3: TGTGCCAGCAGCATACCGGGACTAGCGGGAGAAGAGACCCAGTACTTC.

Regarding this clone: A read error may produce the germline difference seen at one junction end. This chain uses TRBV30 with TRBJ2-1, with D unresolved. The length of the CDR3 is 12 residues. The germline gives CDR1 GTSNPN, CDR2 SVGIG (reference sequence). This chain's CDR3 is CAWSSSHNEQFF. The CDR3 DNA reads TGTGCCTGGAGTTCCTCCCACAATGAGCAGTTCTTC.

V usage is TRBV2 and J usage is TRBJ1-2; 7 bases map to TRBD1. Germline assignment: CDR1 SNHLY and CDR2 FYNNEI. V was pared by 4 bases and J by 5 bases, with 7 bases of the junction left unmatched. This CDR3 is built from 14 residues. In DNA form, the CDR3 reads TGTGCCAGCAGTGGAGAGGACAGGATTTATGGCTACACCTTC. It translates to CASSGEDRIYGYTF.

The chain carries TRBV30 and TRBJ1-4; D is ambiguous. The germline V gene encodes CDR1 GTSNPN and CDR2 SVGIG (reference sequence). The CDR3 length is 15 residues. Deletions cut 0 bases from V and 7 bases from J, with 15 bases between. The CDR3 region has the DNA TGTGCCTGGAGTGTTATTTTTCAAAGCGGTGAAAAACTGTTTTTT. Its translation: CAWSVIFQSGEKLFF.

The rearrangement links TRBV11-2 to TRBJ1-2; D is unresolved. Between the trimmed V and J ends, which lost 5 bases and 4 bases, there was a span of 11 bases. CDR1 and CDR2 from the germline V gene are SGHAT and FQNNGV. This CDR3 comprises 13 residues. The DNA for the CDR3 is TGTGCCAGCAGCCAAGGTGGAGTCTATGGCTACACCTTC. Protein: CASSQGGVYGYTF.

This rearrangement joins TRBV4-3 to TRBJ1-3, with TRBD1 matching over 8 bases. J gave up 0 bases and V 2 bases, and 12 bases lay outside the gene matches. The CDR3 covers 19 residues. The germline V gene encodes CDR1 LGHNA and CDR2 YSLEER. Written as DNA, the CDR3 is TGCGCCAGCAGCCAACTGGCGGGGACAGGCACTTCCTCTGGAAACACCATATATTTT. It codes for CASSQLAGTGTSSGNTIYF.

This chain uses TRBV6-5 with TRBJ1-4; D is possibly TRBD1 (6 bases). V lost 0 bases to trimming and J lost 5 bases, with 13 bases between them. Germline loops: CDR1 MNHEY, CDR2 SVGAGI. The CDR3 is 16 amino acids. CDR3 nucleotide sequence: TGTGCCAGCAGTTACTCTCAGGGGCAGGGGAATGAAAAACTGTTTTTT. Protein product: CASSYSQGQGNEKLFF.

The chain carries TRBV19 and TRBJ1-2; TRBD1 matches at 9 bases. CDR1 and CDR2 from the germline V gene are LNHDA and SQIVND (reference sequence). The CDR3 runs 15 residues. V dropped 5 bases and J dropped 2; count of bases not matched to a gene: 6. CDR3 amino acids: CASSARQGENYGYTF. The CDR3 DNA follows: TGTGCCAGTAGTGCCCGACAGGGGGAGAACTATGGCTACACCTTC.

The chain employs TRBV28 and TRBJ2-7, with a tentative D call TRBD1 (6 bases). This CDR3 has 12 amino acids. CDR1 is MDHEN and CDR2 is SYDVKM in the germline V gene. The V gene lost 4 bases and the J gene lost 7 bases, with 11 bases spanning the gap. The CDR3, as DNA: TGTGCCAGCAGTTGGGGGCCCGAAGAGCAGTACTTC. It encodes CASSWGPEEQYF. The full variable domain, rest sourced from reference TRBV28 and TRBJ2-7, is DVKVTQSSRYLVKRTGEKVFLECVQDMDHENMFWYRQDPGLGLRLIYFSYDVKMKEKGDIPEGYSVSREKKERFSLILESASTNQTSMYLCASSWGPEEQYFGPGTRLTVT.

The chain employs TRBV7-9 and TRBJ2-5, with 8 bases that match TRBD2. Germline V gives CDR1 SEHNR, CDR2 FQNEAQ (reference sequence). CDR3 length: 14 amino acids. The trim removed 5 bases at V and 2 bases at J, leaving 4 bases unmatched. The DNA for the CDR3 is TGTGCCAGCAGCCAACCGGGGGGGCAAGAGACCCAGTACTTC. Translated: CASSQPGGQETQYF.

This chain connects TRBV24-1 to TRBJ2-2, with 11 positions matching TRBD2. Germline CDR1 reads KGHDR; CDR2 reads SFDVKD. V lost 1 base, J lost 4 bases, and 10 bases stayed unmatched. This CDR3 has 19 residues. The CDR3: CATSDLGLAGGPITGELFF. The CDR3 DNA sequence: TGTGCCACCAGTGATTTAGGCCTAGCGGGGGGTCCAATCACCGGGGAGCTGTTTTTT.

V gene TRBV7-6 combines with J gene TRBJ2-2, with TRBD1 matching 7 bases. Looked up from germline, CDR1 is SGHVS and CDR2 is FNYEAQ. J gave up 0 bases and V 4 bases, and 2 bases lay outside the gene matches. This CDR3 region has 15 residues. The CDR3 DNA sequence: TGTGCCAGCAGCTGGGGGACAGCGAACACCGGGGAGCTGTTTTTT. Translating it yields CASSWGTANTGELFF.